This TCR beta chain is from a study of shared clonotypes between healthy human individuals. Clones were sequenced by immunoSEQ multiplex PCR, and TCRdb holds only the in-frame ones, with some missing. This sample carries some 2.1 million clones, less than 95% of them seen once, and the ten largest clones take roughly 1%. The CDR3 covers 17 residues. V gave up 0 bases and J gave up 4 bases; unmatched junction bases: 9. The germline CDR1 and CDR2 sequences are SEHNR and FQNEAQ (reference sequence). CD45RO-negative, CCR7-selected cells formed the naive CD8 fraction, which excluded terminally differentiated effector memory CD45RA+ cells.

This chain connects TRBV7-9 to TRBJ2-7; 10 bases match TRBD2. The sample consisted of naive CD8+ T cells sorted from blood. This TCR came from a man between 18 and 29 years old in good health. CDR3 sequence reads: CASSLADGSGRAYEQYF. The CDR3 DNA follows: TGTGCCAGCAGCTTAGCTGACGGGAGCGGGAGGGCTTACGAGCAGTACTTC.